Sequencing of this TCR beta chain was carried out in a study of blood T cell repertoires in COVID-19. Study as a whole: The origin of the acute and convalescent COVID-19 samples was the United States, Italy and Spain.

The CDR3 has 16 amino acids. The germline V and J ends were trimmed by 7 bases and 2 bases, with 17 bases remaining between them. The V gene's germline CDR1 is LGHNA and CDR2 YSLEER. In the authors' methods: Estimation of nucleated cell counts relied on the amplification of reference gene primers. Using immunoSEQ multiplex PCR, the repertoire was profiled, and TCRdb retains in-frame clones only, with some absent. V, J and clone size derive from that table, while D and trimming were established from the DNA sequence. The data show more than 65,000 clones, roughly 76% seen once. This rearrangement joins TRBV4-3 to TRBJ2-2; perhaps TRBD2 as D (7 bases). The receptor's source is a woman aged 80 or over with active or convalescent COVID-19. Source material: peripheral blood. The CDR3 nucleotides read TGCGCCAGCAAGCCATCGGGGGGCATAAACACCGGGGAGCTGTTTTTT. Its protein is CASKPSGGINTGELFF.